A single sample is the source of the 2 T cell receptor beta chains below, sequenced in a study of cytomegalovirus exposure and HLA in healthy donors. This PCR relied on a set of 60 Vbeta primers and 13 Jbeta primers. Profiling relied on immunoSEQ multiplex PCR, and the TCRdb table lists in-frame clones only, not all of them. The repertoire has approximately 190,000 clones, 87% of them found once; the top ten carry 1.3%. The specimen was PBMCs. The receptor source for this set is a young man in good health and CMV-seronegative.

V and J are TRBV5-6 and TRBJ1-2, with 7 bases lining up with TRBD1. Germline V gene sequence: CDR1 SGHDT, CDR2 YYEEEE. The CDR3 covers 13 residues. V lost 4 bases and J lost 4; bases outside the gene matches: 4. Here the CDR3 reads CASSRGQSYGYTF. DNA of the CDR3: TGTGCCAGCAGCCGGGGACAGTCCTATGGCTACACCTTC.

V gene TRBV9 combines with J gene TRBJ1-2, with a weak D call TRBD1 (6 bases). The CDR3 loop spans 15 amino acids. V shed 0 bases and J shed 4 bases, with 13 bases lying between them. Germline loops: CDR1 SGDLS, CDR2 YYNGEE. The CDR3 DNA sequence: TGTGCCAGCAGCGTAGGGGGAGGGGGAGGCTATGGCTACACCTTC. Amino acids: CASSVGGGGGYGYTF.